This T cell receptor beta chain was sequenced for a study of cytomegalovirus exposure and HLA in healthy donors. Findings and limits, study-wide: Indistinguishability led to the exclusion of some V segments, TRBV6-2 and TRBV6-3 included. At a 0.05 false discovery rate, a later analysis found approximately 17,000 TCR beta sequences to be associated with HLA alleles. One later analysis reportedly identified an Asian-associated ancestry cluster that showed fewer N-insertions than the approximately 710-donor mean.

Use of 60 Vbeta and 13 Jbeta primers characterized the PCR. The method was immunoSEQ multiplex PCR; TCRdb's version includes in-frame clones alone and lacks a portion of them. Among some 150,000 clones listed, under 85% were seen once. Comment on this clone: Its target is not known.

Trimming took 0 bases from V and 2 from J, leaving 8 bases between them. The CDR3 is made up of 14 amino acids. CDR1 and CDR2 (germline): SGHNT, YYREEE (reference sequence). The sequence derives from a woman aged 40 to 55 in good health and CMV-seropositive. Sequencing input: PBMCs. This chain connects TRBV5-4 to TRBJ1-1; D gene ambiguous. As DNA, the CDR3 is TGTGCCAGCAGCTTGGAGTACACCAACACTGAAGCTTTCTTT. It yields the protein CASSLEYTNTEAFF.